The entry below describes one T cell receptor (beta chain). Germline V lookup: CDR1 SGHNT, CDR2 YYREEE (reference sequence). V lost 0 bases, J lost 9 bases, and 13 bases lay in between. The CDR3 loop spans 14 amino acids. Generated by immunoSEQ multiplex PCR, the TCRdb table keeps only in-frame clones and is missing some. The sample includes around 90,000 clones, about 84% seen only once; the top ten take 2.1%. This sample was taken from a study of control samples from healthy donors and cancer patients. This TCR derives from a woman in her 40s in good health. The chain links TRBV5-4 to TRBJ2-1; a weak D match, TRBD2 (6 bases). The sample comprised blood. CDR3 coding DNA: TGTGCCAGCAGCTTGGGTTGGAGGGTAGGTGAGCAGTTCTTC. Amino acid sequence: CASSLGWRVGEQFF.